This T cell receptor beta chain was retrieved from a study of OX40 agonist ivuxolimab in advanced cancers. The overall study: Ivuxolimab is a fully human IgG2 antibody that activates OX40 (CD134). Participants averaged about 60 years of age (range 23 to 79) and were around 83% male. The study reported partial responses in three patients: one hepatocellular carcinoma, two cutaneous melanoma.

Germline lookup yields CDR1 MGHRA and CDR2 YSYEKL. CDR3 length: 16 amino acids. The V gene lost 1 base and the J gene lost 4 bases, with 14 bases spanning the gap. Data came from immunoSEQ multiplex PCR; TCRdb stores just in-frame clones and leaves some out. The profile covers 75,000 to 100,000 clones, with approximately 90% appearing a single time and 1.5% to 2% taken by the ten largest. Study results and caveats: In a subset of nonresponders, normalized T-cell clonal expansion was also low.

About this clone itself: What it binds is not known.

The material sequenced was CD4+ or CD8+ T cells sorted from blood, taken in a trial of the OX40 agonist ivuxolimab. This chain uses TRBV4-1 with TRBJ1-5; D is undetermined. The sequence was collected from an adult with an advanced solid tumor such as melanoma, head and neck, liver or kidney cancer. The CDR3: CASSQGAAEVNQPQHF. The CDR3 coding sequence is TGCGCCAGCAGCCAAGGTGCAGCCGAAGTTAATCAGCCCCAGCATTTT.